The sequence of this T cell receptor (beta chain) was determined in a study of neurological immune-mediated disorders. A single record per CDR3 protein comes from TCRdb applying MiXCR to the 5' RACE reads. The sample lists under 60,000 distinct CDR3 sequences, 10% occurring once. This clonotype was counted at least ten times. The germline V and J ends were trimmed by 1 base and 0 bases, with 13 bases remaining between them. The CDR3 runs 16 residues. Germline values: CDR1 MGHRA, CDR2 YSYEKL. Sequenced sample: PBMCs. This chain links TRBV4-1 with TRBJ2-7; D unclear. The sequence came from a woman aged 40 to 55 with HTLV-1-associated myelopathy (HAM/TSP). CDR3 bases: TGCGCCAGCAGCCAAGTTTTTCTTCTAAGCTCCTACGAGCAGTACTTC. This codes for CASSQVFLLSSYEQYF.